The text below deals with one T cell receptor (beta chain). Its cognate antigen is unknown. TCRdb's table, derived via immunoSEQ multiplex PCR, lists solely in-frame clones and lacks some. Counted here are about 15,000 clones, roughly nine tenths occurring once; the ten biggest clones make up over 5.5%. Looked up from germline, CDR1 is MNHEY and CDR2 is SVGAGI. V lost 7 bases, J lost 0 bases, and 10 bases lay in between. This CDR3 is built from 13 residues. Tumor samples were taken before definitive surgery or chemotherapy. The sample originates from a study of high-grade serous ovarian cancer treatment subgroups. Study-level information: Mean per sample: around 13,000 reads, thousands of unique TCR beta rearrangements.

Points from the study as a whole: The analyses considered CDR3 and ignored CDR1 and CDR2. Tumors within one patient showed repertoire similarity of roughly 0.1 to 0.79.

The chain is built from TRBV6-5 and TRBJ2-7; the D is unclear. This clonotype was obtained from a human donor with high-grade serous ovarian cancer. The material sequenced was tumor tissue. Here the CDR3 DNA reads TGTGCCAGCACTGGAAGCGACTCCTACGAGCAGTACTTC. Residues: CASTGSDSYEQYF.